This T cell receptor beta chain was documented in a study of cytomegalovirus exposure and HLA in healthy donors. Details on this clone: Its target is not known.

60 Vbeta and 13 Jbeta primers were used in PCR. The repertoire was sequenced with immunoSEQ multiplex PCR; TCRdb's copy has only in-frame clones and lacks some. Of some 100,000 clones listed, approximately 82% are singletons. Germline V gives CDR1 SGDLS, CDR2 YYNGEE. There are 16 residues in the CDR3. J gave up 2 bases and V 0 bases, and 5 bases lay outside the gene matches. The study, taken as a whole, reports: There were a few CMV-associated chains whose specificity for CMV antigens was confirmed in vitro. Associated with cytomegalovirus, according to the listing, were fewer than 200 TCR beta chains. Using a false discovery rate of 0.05, a later analysis showed that about 16,000 TCR beta sequences were associated with HLA alleles.

The sample was PBMCs. The rearrangement joins TRBV9 to TRBJ2-3, with 8 nucleotides matching TRBD2. This clonotype was sampled from a woman in her late teens or twenties in good health and CMV-seronegative. The CDR3 is CASSVAVTSVTDTQYF. The CDR3 DNA follows: TGTGCCAGCAGCGTAGCAGTGACTAGCGTCACAGATACGCAGTATTTT.